The rows below give T cell receptor beta chains drawn from one sample of a study of blood T cell repertoires in COVID-19. Profiled with immunoSEQ multiplex PCR; TCRdb holds only in-frame clones, not every one. In the table there are roughly 310,000 clones, 85% to 90% of which are singletons. The specimen sequenced was peripheral blood. The receptor set was obtained from a woman aged 45-60 years with active or convalescent COVID-19. The CDR3 runs from the conserved cysteine through the conserved F or W. Fields, in order: clone size, D gene, V gene, J gene, CDR3 DNA, CDR3 protein. D genes are given only for firm matches. The listing skips clone size in some rows; elsewhere it reads once, few, many or a size class.

clone_size: NA; d_call: TRBD1; v_call: TRBV5-6; j_call: TRBJ2-7; cdr3_nt: TGTGCCAGCAGCTTGGCAGGACAGGGGCAGTACGAGCAGTACTTC; cdr3_aa: CASSLAGQGQYEQYF
clone_size: NA; d_call: NA; v_call: TRBV7-2; j_call: TRBJ2-7; cdr3_nt: TGTGCCAGCAGCTTAATAAATCGGTGGCAGGGTCCCTACGAGCAGTACTTC; cdr3_aa: CASSLINRWQGPYEQYF
clone_size: once; d_call: NA; v_call: TRBV2; j_call: TRBJ1-1; cdr3_nt: TGTGCCAGCCGGGCCAGGGTAAGGGGCACTGAAGCTTTCTTT; cdr3_aa: CASRARVRGTEAFF
clone_size: NA; d_call: NA; v_call: TRBV7-8; j_call: TRBJ2-7; cdr3_nt: TGTGCCAGCAGTGGCAGGGGAAGGGACGAGCAGTACTTC; cdr3_aa: CASSGRGRDEQYF
clone_size: NA; d_call: NA; v_call: TRBV18; j_call: TRBJ2-6; cdr3_nt: TGTGCCAGCTCACCCCAAAGAGAGGGTAGAGACTCTGGGGCCAACGTCCTGACTTTC; cdr3_aa: CASSPQREGRDSGANVLTF
clone_size: NA; d_call: TRBD2; v_call: TRBV7-8; j_call: TRBJ2-3; cdr3_nt: TGTGCCAGCAGCTCCAGCGGGGGCACAGATACGCAGTATTTT; cdr3_aa: CASSSSGGTDTQYF
clone_size: NA; d_call: TRBD1; v_call: TRBV2; j_call: TRBJ1-1; cdr3_nt: TGTGCCAGCACACCCCAGGGACAGCTCATGAACACTGAAGCTTTCTTT; cdr3_aa: CASTPQGQLMNTEAFF
clone_size: once; d_call: NA; v_call: TRBV18; j_call: TRBJ1-1; cdr3_nt: TGTGCCAGCTCACTCCGGGACACCCAAAGGAACACTGAAGCTTTCTTT; cdr3_aa: CASSLRDTQRNTEAFF
clone_size: NA; d_call: NA; v_call: TRBV30; j_call: TRBJ2-7; cdr3_nt: TGTGCCTGGGGGCTAGACTCCTACGAGCAGTACTTC; cdr3_aa: CAWGLDSYEQYF
clone_size: NA; d_call: NA; v_call: TRBV19; j_call: TRBJ2-7; cdr3_nt: TGTGCCAGTAGTATTTTCGCCCAGGGCCTATACGAGCAGTACTTC; cdr3_aa: CASSIFAQGLYEQYF
clone_size: NA; d_call: NA; v_call: TRBV12-3/TRBV12-4; j_call: TRBJ1-1; cdr3_nt: TGTGCCAGCGCCTACAGGGTATCCACTGAAGCTTTCTTT; cdr3_aa: CASAYRVSTEAFF
clone_size: NA; d_call: NA; v_call: TRBV7-3; j_call: TRBJ1-1; cdr3_nt: TGTGCCAGCAGCTTTTACAGGGACACTGAAGCTTTCTTT; cdr3_aa: CASSFYRDTEAFF
clone_size: NA; d_call: NA; v_call: TRBV30; j_call: TRBJ2-5; cdr3_nt: TGTGCCTGGAGTGTAGGTGGGGGGGCAGAGACCCAGTACTTC; cdr3_aa: CAWSVGGGAETQYF
clone_size: once; d_call: NA; v_call: TRBV19; j_call: TRBJ1-1; cdr3_nt: TGTGCCAGTAGTAGAATAGACAAGAACACTGAAGCTTTCTTT; cdr3_aa: CASSRIDKNTEAFF
clone_size: NA; d_call: TRBD1; v_call: TRBV7-3; j_call: TRBJ2-3; cdr3_nt: TGTGCCAGCAGCTTAATAGGGACAGGGGGCGGGACAGATACGCAGTATTTT; cdr3_aa: CASSLIGTGGGTDTQYF
clone_size: NA; d_call: TRBD2; v_call: TRBV9; j_call: TRBJ2-3; cdr3_nt: TGTGCCAGCAGCGCCCTTCCGGGGACTAGCGCAGATACGCAGTATTTT; cdr3_aa: CASSALPGTSADTQYF
clone_size: NA; d_call: NA; v_call: TRBV5-8; j_call: TRBJ2-7; cdr3_nt: TGTGCCAGCAGCCGGGGGGCCGATTCCTACGAGCAGTACTTC; cdr3_aa: CASSRGADSYEQYF
clone_size: NA; d_call: NA; v_call: TRBV18; j_call: TRBJ1-2; cdr3_nt: TGTGCCAGCTCACCCCTGGACAGCCTCAACTATGGCTACACCTTC; cdr3_aa: CASSPLDSLNYGYTF
clone_size: NA; d_call: TRBD1; v_call: TRBV6-6; j_call: TRBJ1-4; cdr3_nt: TGTGCCAGCAGTAGACAGGGCTTACATGAAAAACTGTTTTTT; cdr3_aa: CASSRQGLHEKLFF
clone_size: NA; d_call: TRBD2; v_call: TRBV7-9; j_call: TRBJ2-3; cdr3_nt: TGTGCCAGCAGCTCACTTAGCGGGAGGGCCCCAGATACGCAGTATTTT; cdr3_aa: CASSSLSGRAPDTQYF
clone_size: NA; d_call: TRBD1; v_call: TRBV7-2; j_call: TRBJ2-4; cdr3_nt: TGTGCCAGCAGCTTAGTATCTTTGGGACAGGGCATTCAGTACTTC; cdr3_aa: CASSLVSLGQGIQYF
clone_size: NA; d_call: NA; v_call: TRBV29-1; j_call: TRBJ1-2; cdr3_nt: TGCAGCAGCCGGGGTACCTATGGCTACACCTTC; cdr3_aa: CSSRGTYGYTF
clone_size: NA; d_call: TRBD1; v_call: TRBV28; j_call: TRBJ1-6; cdr3_nt: TGTGCCAGCACCCTGGACAGGGGCTATAATTCACCCCTCCACTTT; cdr3_aa: CASTLDRGYNSPLHF
clone_size: few; d_call: TRBD1; v_call: TRBV10-2; j_call: TRBJ1-6; cdr3_nt: TGCGCCAGCAAACAGGGGGTGGATAATTCACCCCTCCACTTT; cdr3_aa: CASKQGVDNSPLHF
clone_size: NA; d_call: NA; v_call: TRBV18; j_call: TRBJ1-1; cdr3_nt: TGTGCCAGCTCCCCGGGGAGGGAGAATTTTGAAGCTTTCTTT; cdr3_aa: CASSPGRENFEAFF
clone_size: few; d_call: TRBD1; v_call: TRBV7-2; j_call: TRBJ1-3; cdr3_nt: TGTGCCAGCAGATCGTCAACCGGGACAGCCGGAAACACCATATATTTT; cdr3_aa: CASRSSTGTAGNTIYF
clone_size: NA; d_call: NA; v_call: TRBV6-6; j_call: TRBJ1-5; cdr3_nt: TGTGCCAGCAGTTACTCAGGGGCCCCCAATCAGCCCCAGCATTTT; cdr3_aa: CASSYSGAPNQPQHF
clone_size: NA; d_call: NA; v_call: TRBV6-4; j_call: TRBJ1-1; cdr3_nt: TGTGCCAGCAGCCAACAGGGCGGGACTGAAGCTTTCTTT; cdr3_aa: CASSQQGGTEAFF
clone_size: NA; d_call: NA; v_call: TRBV10-3; j_call: TRBJ2-1; cdr3_nt: TGTGCCATCAGTGAGTCCAGCGAATCGGGCAATGAGCAGTTCTTC; cdr3_aa: CAISESSESGNEQFF
clone_size: NA; d_call: TRBD2; v_call: TRBV7-2; j_call: TRBJ2-5; cdr3_nt: TGTGCCAGCAGCTTCGGGGGGGCCTCCGAGACCCAGTACTTC; cdr3_aa: CASSFGGASETQYF
clone_size: NA; d_call: TRBD1; v_call: TRBV30; j_call: TRBJ1-2; cdr3_nt: TGTGCCTCGACAGGGAACCCCTCTGGCTACACCTTC; cdr3_aa: CASTGNPSGYTF
clone_size: NA; d_call: NA; v_call: TRBV5-1; j_call: TRBJ2-7; cdr3_nt: TGCGCCAGCAGCTTTCTCACAGGGTCAACCTACGAGCAGTACTTC; cdr3_aa: CASSFLTGSTYEQYF
clone_size: NA; d_call: TRBD2; v_call: TRBV7-3; j_call: TRBJ2-3; cdr3_nt: TGTGCCAGCAGCTTAATTCCGGGAGGCCTTCTTAGCACAGATACGCAGTATTTT; cdr3_aa: CASSLIPGGLLSTDTQYF
clone_size: NA; d_call: NA; v_call: TRBV9; j_call: TRBJ1-5; cdr3_nt: TGTGCCAGCAGCGTAGGAGGTGGACAGAATCAGCCCCAGCATTTT; cdr3_aa: CASSVGGGQNQPQHF
clone_size: NA; d_call: TRBD1; v_call: TRBV18; j_call: TRBJ1-2; cdr3_nt: TGTGCCAGCTCTACGACAGGGCCCCCTACTATTTATGGCTACACCTTC; cdr3_aa: CASSTTGPPTIYGYTF
clone_size: NA; d_call: NA; v_call: TRBV27; j_call: TRBJ2-1; cdr3_nt: TGTGCCAGCAGTTTATTTACAGGGCCGGGGATGAATGAGCAGTTCTTC; cdr3_aa: CASSLFTGPGMNEQFF
clone_size: once; d_call: TRBD1; v_call: TRBV7-3; j_call: TRBJ2-3; cdr3_nt: TGTGCCAGCAGCCTCGGACAGGGAATAGATACGCAGTATTTT; cdr3_aa: CASSLGQGIDTQYF
clone_size: once; d_call: TRBD1; v_call: TRBV24-1; j_call: TRBJ1-5; cdr3_nt: TGTGCCACCAGTCACCCGGGACAGGGGTTTGAGTCCCAGCATTTT; cdr3_aa: CATSHPGQGFESQHF
clone_size: NA; d_call: NA; v_call: TRBV9; j_call: TRBJ1-1; cdr3_nt: TGTGCCAGCAGCATCGTACAGGGTTATACTGAAGCTTTCTTT; cdr3_aa: CASSIVQGYTEAFF
clone_size: NA; d_call: NA; v_call: TRBV7-9; j_call: TRBJ2-2; cdr3_nt: TGTGCCAGCAGCCAACAGGACGGGGAGCTGTTTTTT; cdr3_aa: CASSQQDGELFF
clone_size: NA; d_call: NA; v_call: TRBV6-5; j_call: TRBJ1-3; cdr3_nt: TGTGCCAGCTGCCTAGGGGGGGCACCTGGAAACACCATATATTTT; cdr3_aa: CASCLGGAPGNTIYF
clone_size: once; d_call: NA; v_call: TRBV5-1; j_call: TRBJ2-2; cdr3_nt: TGCGCCAGCAGCTTGGTAGTCACGAACACCGGGGAGCTGTTTTTT; cdr3_aa: CASSLVVTNTGELFF
clone_size: NA; d_call: TRBD2; v_call: TRBV7-2; j_call: TRBJ2-7; cdr3_nt: TGTGCCAGCAGCCCTCCTAGCGGGGGGGCCTACGAGCAGTACTTC; cdr3_aa: CASSPPSGGAYEQYF
clone_size: few; d_call: NA; v_call: TRBV19; j_call: TRBJ2-7; cdr3_nt: TGTGCCAGTAGTATTCCGGGACACACTCCCGAGCAGTACTTC; cdr3_aa: CASSIPGHTPEQYF
clone_size: NA; d_call: TRBD2; v_call: TRBV19; j_call: TRBJ2-7; cdr3_nt: TGTGCCAGTAGTATCGGGCTAGCGGGTAGCTACGAGCAGTACTTC; cdr3_aa: CASSIGLAGSYEQYF